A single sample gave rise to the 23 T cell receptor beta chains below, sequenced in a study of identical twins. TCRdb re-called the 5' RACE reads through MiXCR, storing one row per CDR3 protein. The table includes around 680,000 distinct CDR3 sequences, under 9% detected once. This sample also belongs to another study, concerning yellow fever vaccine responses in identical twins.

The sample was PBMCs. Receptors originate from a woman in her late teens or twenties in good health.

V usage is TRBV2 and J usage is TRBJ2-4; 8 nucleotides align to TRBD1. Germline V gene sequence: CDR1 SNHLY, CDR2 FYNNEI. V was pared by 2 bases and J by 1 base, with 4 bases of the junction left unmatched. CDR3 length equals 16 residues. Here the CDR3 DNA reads TGTGCCAGCAGTGAAAATCAGGGGGCGGCCAAAAACATTCAGTACTTC. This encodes CASSENQGAAKNIQYF. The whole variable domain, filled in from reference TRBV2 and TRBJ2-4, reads EPEVTQTPSHQVTQMGQEVILRCVPISNHLYFYWYRQILGQKVEFLVSFYNNEISEKSEIFDDQFSVERPDGSNFTLKIRSTKLEDSAMYFCASSENQGAAKNIQYFGAGTRLSVL.

CDR3 region: CSAPDRLAGQETQYF. CDR3 sequence (DNA): TGCAGTGCTCCCGATCGACTAGCGGGGCAAGAGACCCAGTACTTC. The chain links TRBV20-1 to TRBJ2-5; TRBD2 matches at 11 bases. The CDR3 is made up of 15 amino acids. The ends lost 5 bases at V and 2 bases at J; junction bases unmatched: 7. Germline V gene lookup returns CDR1 DFQATT and CDR2 SNEGSKA (reference sequence).

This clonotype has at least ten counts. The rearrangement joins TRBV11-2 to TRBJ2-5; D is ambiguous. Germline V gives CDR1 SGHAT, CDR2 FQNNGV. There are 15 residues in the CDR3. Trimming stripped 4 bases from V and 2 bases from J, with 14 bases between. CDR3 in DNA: TGTGCCAGCAGCTCAACACCGGGCCTTCAAGAGACCCAGTACTTC. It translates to CASSSTPGLQETQYF.

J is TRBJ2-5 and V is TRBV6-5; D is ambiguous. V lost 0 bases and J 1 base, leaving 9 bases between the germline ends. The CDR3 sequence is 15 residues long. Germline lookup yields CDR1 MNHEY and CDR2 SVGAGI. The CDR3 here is CASSYSNRLQETQYF. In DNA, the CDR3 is TGTGCCAGCAGTTACTCGAACCGACTCCAAGAGACCCAGTACTTC.

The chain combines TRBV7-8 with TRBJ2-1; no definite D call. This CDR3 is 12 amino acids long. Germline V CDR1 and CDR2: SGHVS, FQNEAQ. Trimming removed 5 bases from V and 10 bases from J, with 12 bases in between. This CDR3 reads CASSDRLKEQFF. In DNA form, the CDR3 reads TGTGCCAGCAGCGACCGCCTCAAAGAGCAGTTCTTC.

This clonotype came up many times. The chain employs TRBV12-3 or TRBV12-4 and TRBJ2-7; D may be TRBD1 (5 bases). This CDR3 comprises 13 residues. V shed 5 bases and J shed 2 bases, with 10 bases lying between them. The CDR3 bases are TGTGCCAGCAGTAGGGGCCGCCCCTACGAGCAGTACTTC. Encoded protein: CASSRGRPYEQYF.

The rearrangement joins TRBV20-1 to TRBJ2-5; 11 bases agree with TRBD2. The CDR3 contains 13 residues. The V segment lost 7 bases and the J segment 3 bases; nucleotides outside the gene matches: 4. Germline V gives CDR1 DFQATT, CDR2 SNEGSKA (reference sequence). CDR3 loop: CSEILAGEETQYF. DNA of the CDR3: TGCAGTGAGATACTAGCGGGAGAAGAGACCCAGTACTTC.

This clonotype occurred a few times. For the CDR3, the DNA is TGCAGCGTTCTCGGGACGGCTTCCTACAATGAGCAGTTCTTC. Translated: CSVLGTASYNEQFF. The V call is TRBV29-1, the J call TRBJ2-1; perhaps D is TRBD1 or TRBD2 (5 bases each). The germline V and J ends were trimmed by 5 bases and 1 base, with 12 bases remaining between them. CDR1 SQVTM and CDR2 ANQGSEA come from the germline V gene. CDR3 length: 14 residues.

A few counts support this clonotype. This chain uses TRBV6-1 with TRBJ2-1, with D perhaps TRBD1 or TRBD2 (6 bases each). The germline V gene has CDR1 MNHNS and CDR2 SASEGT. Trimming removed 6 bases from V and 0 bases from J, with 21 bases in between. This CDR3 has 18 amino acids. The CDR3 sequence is CASRPPGAVESSYNEQFF. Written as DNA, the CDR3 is TGTGCCAGCAGACCACCGGGGGCGGTAGAAAGCTCCTACAATGAGCAGTTCTTC.

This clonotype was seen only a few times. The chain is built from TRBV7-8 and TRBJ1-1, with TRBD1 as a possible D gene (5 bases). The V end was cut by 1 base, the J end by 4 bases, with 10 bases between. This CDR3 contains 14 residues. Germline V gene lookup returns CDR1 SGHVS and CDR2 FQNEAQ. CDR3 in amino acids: CASSLVYGGTEAFF. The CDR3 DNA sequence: TGTGCCAGCAGCTTAGTGTATGGGGGCACTGAAGCTTTCTTT.

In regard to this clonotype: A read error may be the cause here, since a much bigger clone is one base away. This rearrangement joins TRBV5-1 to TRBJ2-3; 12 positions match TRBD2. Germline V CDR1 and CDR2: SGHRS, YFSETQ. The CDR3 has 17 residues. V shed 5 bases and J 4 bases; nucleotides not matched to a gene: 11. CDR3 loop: CASSYTSGGRSSDTQYF. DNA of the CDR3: TGCGCCAGCAGTTATACTAGCGGGGGGAGGAGTTCAGATACGCAGTATTTT.

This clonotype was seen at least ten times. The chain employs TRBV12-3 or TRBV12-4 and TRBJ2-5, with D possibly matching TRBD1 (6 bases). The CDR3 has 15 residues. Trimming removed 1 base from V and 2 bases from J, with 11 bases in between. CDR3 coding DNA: TGTGCCAGCAGTTTAGGGGACACCTTACAAGAGACCCAGTACTTC. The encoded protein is CASSLGDTLQETQYF.

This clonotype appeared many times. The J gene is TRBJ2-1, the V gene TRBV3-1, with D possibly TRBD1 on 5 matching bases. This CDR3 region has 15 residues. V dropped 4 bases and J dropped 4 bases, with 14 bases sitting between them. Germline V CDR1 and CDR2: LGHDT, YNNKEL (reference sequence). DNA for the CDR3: TGTGCCAGCAGCCTTGCTAGGGGAAGTTACAATGAGCAGTTCTTC. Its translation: CASSLARGSYNEQFF.

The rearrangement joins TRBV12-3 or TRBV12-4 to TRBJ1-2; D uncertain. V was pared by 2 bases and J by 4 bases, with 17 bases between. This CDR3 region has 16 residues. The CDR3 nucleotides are TGTGCCAGCAGTTTAAACCCCGGGCCCAGCACCTATGGCTACACCTTC. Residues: CASSLNPGPSTYGYTF.

In DNA form, the CDR3 reads TGTGCCAGCATCCTAGGGGGTTCACCCCTCCACTTT. Residues: CASILGGSPLHF. The rearrangement joins TRBV6-1 to TRBJ1-6; possible D gene TRBD1, 6 bases. Trimming removed 7 bases from V and 9 bases from J, with 10 bases in between. This CDR3 is 12 amino acids long. Germline-derived CDR1 and CDR2 are MNHNS and SASEGT.

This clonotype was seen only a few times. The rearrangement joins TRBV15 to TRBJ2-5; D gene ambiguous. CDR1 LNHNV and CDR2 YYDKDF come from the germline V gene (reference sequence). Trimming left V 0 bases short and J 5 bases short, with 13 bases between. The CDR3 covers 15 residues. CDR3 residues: CATSRDSSTRETQYF. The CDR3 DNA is TGTGCCACCAGCAGAGATTCTTCCACCAGGGAGACCCAGTACTTC.

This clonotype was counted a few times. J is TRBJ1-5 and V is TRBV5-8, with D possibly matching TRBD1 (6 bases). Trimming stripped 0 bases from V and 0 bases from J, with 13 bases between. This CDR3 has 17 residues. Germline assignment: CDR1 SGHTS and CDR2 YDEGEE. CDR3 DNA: TGTGCCAGCAGCTTGGTGTGGGGGCAGAATAGCAATCAGCCCCAGCATTTT. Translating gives CASSLVWGQNSNQPQHF. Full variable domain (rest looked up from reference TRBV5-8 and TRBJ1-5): EAGVTQSPTHLIKTRGQQATLRCSPISGHTSVYWYQQALGLGLQFLLWYDEGEERNRGNFPPRFSGRQFPNYSSELNVNALELEDSALYLCASSLVWGQNSNQPQHFGDGTRLSIL.

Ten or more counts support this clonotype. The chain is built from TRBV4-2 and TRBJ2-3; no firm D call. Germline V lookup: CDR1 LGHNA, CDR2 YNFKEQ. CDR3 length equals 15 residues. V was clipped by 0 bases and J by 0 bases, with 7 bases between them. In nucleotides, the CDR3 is TGTGCCAGCAGCCAAGAGCCCGGAAGCACAGATACGCAGTATTTT. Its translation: CASSQEPGSTDTQYF.

CDR3 residues: CSARDSAGSLEQYF. The CDR3 DNA sequence: TGCAGTGCTAGAGATTCCGCGGGGTCCTTGGAGCAGTACTTC. The V gene is TRBV20-1, the J gene TRBJ2-7; TRBD2 might be the D (6 bases). Germline CDR1 and CDR2: DFQATT and SNEGSKA (reference sequence). This CDR3 has 14 amino acids. Trimming cost V 0 bases and J 7 bases, with 16 bases left between them.

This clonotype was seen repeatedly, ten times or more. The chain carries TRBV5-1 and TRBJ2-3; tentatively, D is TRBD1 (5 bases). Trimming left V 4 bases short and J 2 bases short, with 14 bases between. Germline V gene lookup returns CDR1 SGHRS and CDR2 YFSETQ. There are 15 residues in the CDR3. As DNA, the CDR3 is TGCGCCAGCAGCCAAGGGGATCCCTCCACAGATACGCAGTATTTT. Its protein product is CASSQGDPSTDTQYF.

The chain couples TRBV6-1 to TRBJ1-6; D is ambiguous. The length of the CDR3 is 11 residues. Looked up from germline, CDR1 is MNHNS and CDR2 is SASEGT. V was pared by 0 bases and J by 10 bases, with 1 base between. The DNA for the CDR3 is TGTGCCAGCAGTGAAGCCTCACCCCTCCACTTT. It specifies CASSEASPLHF.

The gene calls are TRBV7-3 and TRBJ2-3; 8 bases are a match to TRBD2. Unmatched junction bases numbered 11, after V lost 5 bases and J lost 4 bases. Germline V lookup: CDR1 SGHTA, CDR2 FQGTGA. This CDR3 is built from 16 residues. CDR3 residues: CASSLLLGGASDTQYF. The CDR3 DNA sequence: TGTGCCAGCAGCCTCCTTCTCGGGGGGGCATCAGATACGCAGTATTTT.

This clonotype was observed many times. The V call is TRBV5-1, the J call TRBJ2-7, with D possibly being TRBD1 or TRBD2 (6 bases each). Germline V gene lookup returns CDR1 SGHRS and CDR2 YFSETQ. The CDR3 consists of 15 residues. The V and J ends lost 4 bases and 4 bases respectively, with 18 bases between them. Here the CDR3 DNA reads TGCGCCAGCAGCGCCCCCGGGGGCCCCTTTTACGAGCAGTACTTC. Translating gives CASSAPGGPFYEQYF.